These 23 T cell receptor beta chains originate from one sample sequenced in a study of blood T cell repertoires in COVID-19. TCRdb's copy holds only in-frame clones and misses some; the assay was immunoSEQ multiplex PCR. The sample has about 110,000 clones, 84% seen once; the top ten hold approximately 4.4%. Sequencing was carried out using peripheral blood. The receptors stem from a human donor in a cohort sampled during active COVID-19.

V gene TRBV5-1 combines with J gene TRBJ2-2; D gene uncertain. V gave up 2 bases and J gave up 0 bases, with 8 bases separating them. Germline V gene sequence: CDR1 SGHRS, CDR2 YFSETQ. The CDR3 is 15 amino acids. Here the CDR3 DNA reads TGCGCCAGCAGCTTCAACGGAGCGAACACCGGGGAGCTGTTTTTT. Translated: CASSFNGANTGELFF.

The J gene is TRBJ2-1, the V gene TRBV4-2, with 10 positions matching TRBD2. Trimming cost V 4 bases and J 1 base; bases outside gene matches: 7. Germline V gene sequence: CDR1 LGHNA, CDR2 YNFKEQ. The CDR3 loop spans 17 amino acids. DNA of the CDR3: TGTGCCAGCAGCCCTAGAGCGGGAGGGTCTTCCTACAATGAGCAGTTCTTC. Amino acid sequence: CASSPRAGGSSYNEQFF.

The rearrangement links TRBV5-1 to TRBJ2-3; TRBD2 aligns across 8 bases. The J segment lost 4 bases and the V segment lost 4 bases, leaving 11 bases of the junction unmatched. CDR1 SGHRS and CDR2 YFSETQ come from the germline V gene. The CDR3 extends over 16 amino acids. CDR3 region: CASSREGGRYSDTQYF. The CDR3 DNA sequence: TGCGCCAGCAGCCGGGAGGGCGGGAGATACTCAGATACGCAGTATTTT.

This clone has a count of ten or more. The CDR3 spells CASSIVSPGLAFYNEQFF. For the CDR3, the DNA is TGTGCCAGTAGTATAGTTTCTCCGGGACTAGCGTTTTACAATGAGCAGTTCTTC. The chain is built from TRBV19 and TRBJ2-1, with 10 bases lining up with TRBD2. The V gene's germline CDR1 is LNHDA and CDR2 SQIVND (reference sequence). There are 18 residues in the CDR3. V lost 1 base to trimming and J lost 4 bases; unmatched junction nucleotides: 10.

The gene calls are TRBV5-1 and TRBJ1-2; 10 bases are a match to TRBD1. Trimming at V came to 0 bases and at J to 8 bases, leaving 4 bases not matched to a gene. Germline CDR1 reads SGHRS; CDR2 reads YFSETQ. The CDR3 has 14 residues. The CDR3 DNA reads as TGCGCCAGCAGCTTGGCGGACAGGGGGAAAGGCTACACCTTC. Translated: CASSLADRGKGYTF.

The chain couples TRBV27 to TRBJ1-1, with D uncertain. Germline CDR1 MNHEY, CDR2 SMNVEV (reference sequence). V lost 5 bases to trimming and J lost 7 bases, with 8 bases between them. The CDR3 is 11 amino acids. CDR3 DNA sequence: TGTGCCAGCAGTACGACTAATGAAGCTTTCTTT. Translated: CASSTTNEAFF.

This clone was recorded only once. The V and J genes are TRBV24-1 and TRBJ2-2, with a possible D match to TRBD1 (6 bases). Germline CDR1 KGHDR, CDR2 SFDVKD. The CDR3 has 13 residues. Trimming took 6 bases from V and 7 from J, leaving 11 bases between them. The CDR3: CATSHEGGGELFF. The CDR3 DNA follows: TGTGCCACCAGTCACGAAGGGGGCGGGGAGCTGTTTTTT.

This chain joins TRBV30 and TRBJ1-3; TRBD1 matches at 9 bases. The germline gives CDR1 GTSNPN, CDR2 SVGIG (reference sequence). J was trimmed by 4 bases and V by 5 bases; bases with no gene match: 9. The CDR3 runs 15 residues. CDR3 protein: CAWFPGDRAGNTIYF. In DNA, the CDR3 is TGTGCCTGGTTCCCTGGGGACAGGGCGGGAAACACCATATATTTT. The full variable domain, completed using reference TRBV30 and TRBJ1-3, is SQTIHQWPATLVQPVGSPLSLECTVEGTSNPNLYWYRQAAGRGLQLLFYSVGIGQISSEVPQNLSASRPQDRQFILSSKKLLLSDSGFYLCAWFPGDRAGNTIYFGEGSWLTVV.

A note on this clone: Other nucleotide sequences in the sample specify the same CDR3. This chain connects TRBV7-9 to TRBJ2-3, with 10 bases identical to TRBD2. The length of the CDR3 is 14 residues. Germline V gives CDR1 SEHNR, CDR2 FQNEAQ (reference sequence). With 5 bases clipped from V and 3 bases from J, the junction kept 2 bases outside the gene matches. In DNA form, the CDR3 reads TGTGCCAGCAGCCGAGCGGGAGGGACAGATACGCAGTATTTT. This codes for CASSRAGGTDTQYF.

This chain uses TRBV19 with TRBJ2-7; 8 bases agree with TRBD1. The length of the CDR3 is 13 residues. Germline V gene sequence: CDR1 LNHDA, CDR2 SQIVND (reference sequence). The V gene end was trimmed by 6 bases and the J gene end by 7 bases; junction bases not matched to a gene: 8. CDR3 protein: CASSRDRRREQYF. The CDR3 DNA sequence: TGTGCCAGTAGCAGGGACAGGCGCCGGGAGCAGTACTTC.

In DNA form, the CDR3 reads TGTGCCAGCAGTCTATCGTCTTACAATGAGCAGTTCTTC. Translated, it gives CASSLSSYNEQFF. The chain combines TRBV12-3 or TRBV12-4 with TRBJ2-1, with D hard to call. The CDR3 covers 13 residues. V dropped 5 bases and J dropped 4 bases, with 9 bases sitting between them.

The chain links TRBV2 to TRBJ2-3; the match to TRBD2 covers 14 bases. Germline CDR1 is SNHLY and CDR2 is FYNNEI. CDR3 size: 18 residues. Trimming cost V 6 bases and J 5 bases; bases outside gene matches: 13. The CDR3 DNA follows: TGTGCCAGCAGCGAAATTTCTCGGGGACTAGCGGGAGTAGATACGCAGTATTTT. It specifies CASSEISRGLAGVDTQYF.

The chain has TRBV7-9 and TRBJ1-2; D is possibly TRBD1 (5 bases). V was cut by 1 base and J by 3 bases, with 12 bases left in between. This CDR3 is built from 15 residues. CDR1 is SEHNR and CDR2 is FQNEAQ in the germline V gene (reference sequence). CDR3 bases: TGTGCCAGCAGCTTAGAAGGGGATAGGTACTATGGCTACACCTTC. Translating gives CASSLEGDRYYGYTF.

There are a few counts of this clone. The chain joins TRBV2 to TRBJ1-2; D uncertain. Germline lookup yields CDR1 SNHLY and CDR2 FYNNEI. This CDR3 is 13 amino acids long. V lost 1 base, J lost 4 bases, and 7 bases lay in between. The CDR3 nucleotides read TGTGCCAGCAGTGAAGGAGGCAGCTATGGCTACACCTTC. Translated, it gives CASSEGGSYGYTF.

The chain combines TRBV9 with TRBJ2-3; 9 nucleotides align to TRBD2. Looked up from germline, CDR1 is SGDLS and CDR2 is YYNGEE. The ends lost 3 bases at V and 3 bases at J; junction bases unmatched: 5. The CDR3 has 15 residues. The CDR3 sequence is CASSERLAVTDTQYF. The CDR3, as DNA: TGTGCCAGCAGCGAACGACTAGCGGTAACAGATACGCAGTATTTT.

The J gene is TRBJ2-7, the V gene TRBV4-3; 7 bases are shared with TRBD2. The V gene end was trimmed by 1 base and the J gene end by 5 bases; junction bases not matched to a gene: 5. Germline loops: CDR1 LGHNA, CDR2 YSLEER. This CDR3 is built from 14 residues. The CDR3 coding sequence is TGCGCCAGCAGCCAAGTGATTAGCGGGCACGAGCAGTACTTC. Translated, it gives CASSQVISGHEQYF.

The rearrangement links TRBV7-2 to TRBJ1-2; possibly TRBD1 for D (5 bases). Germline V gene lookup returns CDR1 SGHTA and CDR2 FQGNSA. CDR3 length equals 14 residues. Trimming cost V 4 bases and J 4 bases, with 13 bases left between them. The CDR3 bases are TGTGCCAGCAGCTCCTTCAGGGATACCTATGGCTACACCTTC. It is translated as CASSSFRDTYGYTF. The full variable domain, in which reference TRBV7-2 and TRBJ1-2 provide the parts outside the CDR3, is GAGVSQSPSNKVTEKGKDVELRCDPISGHTALYWYRQSLGQGLEFLIYFQGNSAPDKSGLPSDRFSAERTGGSVSTLTIQRTQQEDSAVYLCASSSFRDTYGYTFGSGTRLTVV.

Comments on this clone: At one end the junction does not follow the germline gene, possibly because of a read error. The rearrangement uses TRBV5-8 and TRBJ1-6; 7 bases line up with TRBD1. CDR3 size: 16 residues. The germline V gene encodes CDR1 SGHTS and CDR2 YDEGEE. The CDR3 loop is CPASATGDTYNSPLHF. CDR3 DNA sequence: TGCCCCGCCTCCGCTACAGGGGACACCTATAATTCACCCCTCCACTTT.

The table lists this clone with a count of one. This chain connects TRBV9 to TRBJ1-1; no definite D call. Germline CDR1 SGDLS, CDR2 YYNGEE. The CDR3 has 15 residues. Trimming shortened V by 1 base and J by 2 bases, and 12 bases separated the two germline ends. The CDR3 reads CASSVYIRVNTEAFF. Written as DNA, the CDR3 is TGTGCCAGCAGCGTATACATTCGGGTAAACACTGAAGCTTTCTTT.

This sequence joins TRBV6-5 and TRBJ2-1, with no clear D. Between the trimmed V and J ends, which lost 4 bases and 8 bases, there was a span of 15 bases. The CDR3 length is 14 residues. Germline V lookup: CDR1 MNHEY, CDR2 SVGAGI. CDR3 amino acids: CASSSHTSPHEQFF. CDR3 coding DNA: TGTGCCAGCAGTTCTCATACTTCCCCTCATGAGCAGTTCTTC.

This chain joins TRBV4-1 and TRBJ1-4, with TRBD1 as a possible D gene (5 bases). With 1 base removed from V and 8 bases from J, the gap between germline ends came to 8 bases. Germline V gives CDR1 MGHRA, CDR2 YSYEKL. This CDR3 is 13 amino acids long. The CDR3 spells CASSQVAGEKLFF. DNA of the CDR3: TGCGCCAGCAGCCAAGTAGCAGGGGAAAAACTGTTTTTT.

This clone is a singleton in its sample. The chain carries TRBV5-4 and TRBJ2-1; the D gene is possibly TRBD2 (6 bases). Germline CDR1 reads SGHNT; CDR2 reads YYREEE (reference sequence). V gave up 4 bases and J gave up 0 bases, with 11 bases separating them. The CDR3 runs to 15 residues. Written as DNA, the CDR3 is TGTGCCAGCAGCCCCCGGACTACCTCCTACAATGAGCAGTTCTTC. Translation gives CASSPRTTSYNEQFF.

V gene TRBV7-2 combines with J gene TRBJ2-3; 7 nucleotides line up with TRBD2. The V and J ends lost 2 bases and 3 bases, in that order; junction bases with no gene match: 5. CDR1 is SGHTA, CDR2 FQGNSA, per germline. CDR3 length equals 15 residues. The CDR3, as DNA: TGTGCCAGCAGCTTAAGTCTAGCGGCTACAGATACGCAGTATTTT. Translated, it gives CASSLSLAATDTQYF.